This T cell receptor (beta chain) was observed in a study of T-cell memory formation after mild COVID-19. In the study overall: Each donor largely had its own TCR clusters. Study results and caveats: Clones from the second wave (peaking day 37) had unconfirmed SARS-CoV-2 specificity. Contracting CD8+ clones were enriched in EMRA, CD4+ mainly in CM and EM.

There are a few counts of this clonotype. The antigen remains undetermined. Barcoded TCR alpha and TCR beta cDNA libraries with UMIs came from 5'RACE using constant-segment primers. TCRdb reanalysed the 5' RACE reads using MiXCR and keeps one entry per CDR3 protein. The sample lists about 470,000 distinct CDR3 sequences; around 27% were seen once. Sequenced material: PBMCs or a T cell subset sorted from them (not recorded which). The sequence came from an adult woman who had mild COVID-19 (a few samples of this study predate the infection). Cell type and time point are not known.

As DNA, the CDR3 is TGTGCCAGCAGCTTAGAAGGGCAGAGTTACACTGAAGCTTTCTTT. This translates into CASSLEGQSYTEAFF. The chain recombines TRBV7-6 with TRBJ1-1, with D unclear. The germline V and J ends were trimmed by 1 base and 3 bases, with 12 bases remaining between them. CDR3 size: 15 residues. Germline CDR1 and CDR2: SGHVS and FNYEAQ.